This entry describes one TCR beta chain. Its antigen is still unknown. These data belong to a study of lymphopenia after photon versus proton radiotherapy. Study-level findings and limits: Photon-treated patients lost naive T cells and TCR diversity; proton-treated stayed stable.

TCRdb keeps only in-frame clones here, not all; method: immunoSEQ multiplex PCR. The data show tens of thousands of clones, roughly 81% seen once. Germline CDR1 and CDR2: SGHTA and FQGNSA. CDR3 size: 15 residues. V lost 4 bases and J lost 5; bases outside the gene matches: 7. This rearrangement joins TRBV7-2 to TRBJ2-2; 7 bases line up with TRBD1. This sample comprised peripheral blood, obtained from a patient treated with photon-based radiotherapy. The receptor comes from a woman in her forties or fifties with pancreatic cancer. The CDR3, as DNA: TGTGCCAGCAGCTCCGGGACAGCCAATACCGGGGAGCTGTTTTTT. This gives the protein CASSSGTANTGELFF.